Below are 29 T cell receptor beta chains sequenced from a single sample in a study of T-cell memory formation after mild COVID-19. TCRdb reanalysed the 5' RACE reads using MiXCR and keeps one entry per CDR3 protein. This repertoire shows 300,000 to 400,000 distinct CDR3 sequences, around 20% found once; its top ten account for approximately 12%. The material sequenced was PBMCs or a T cell subset sorted from them (not recorded which). The receptors derive from an adult woman who had mild COVID-19 (a few samples of this study predate the infection). Cell type and time point are not known.

This clonotype was counted many times. The V and J genes are TRBV7-2 and TRBJ2-7; possible D gene TRBD2, 5 bases. The CDR3 length is 12 residues. Looked up from germline, CDR1 is SGHTA and CDR2 is FQGNSA. Trimming took 5 bases from V and 7 from J, leaving 12 bases between them. The CDR3 nucleotides are TGTGCCAGCAGCCCCCGGGGTGGGGAGCAGTACTTC. Translated, it gives CASSPRGGEQYF.

This clonotype has just a few counts. The chain uses TRBV7-3 and TRBJ2-2; D might be TRBD1 or TRBD2, each matching 5 bases. This CDR3 is 15 amino acids long. Per germline, CDR1 SGHTA and CDR2 FQGTGA. Trimming pared 4 bases from V and 5 bases from J, leaving 14 bases between. CDR3 sequence (DNA): TGTGCCAGCAGCTCACCGGGACCCTTAACCGGGGAGCTGTTTTTT. Protein sequence: CASSSPGPLTGELFF.

This chain links TRBV5-5 with TRBJ1-6; D is ambiguous. Looked up from germline, CDR1 is SGHKS and CDR2 is YYEKEE (reference sequence). This CDR3 has 14 residues. Trimming took 2 bases from V and 7 from J, leaving 10 bases between them. The CDR3 sequence is CASSLGVVNSPLHF. The CDR3 coding sequence is TGTGCCAGCAGCTTAGGAGTGGTGAATTCACCCCTCCACTTT.

The sample holds a few counts of this clonotype. J is TRBJ2-2 and V is TRBV2; tentatively, D is TRBD1 (6 bases). V was clipped by 7 bases and J by 1 base, with 13 bases between them. Germline lookup yields CDR1 SNHLY and CDR2 FYNNEI. This CDR3 contains 15 residues. The CDR3 protein is CASIGLDRNTGELFF. Here the CDR3 DNA reads TGTGCCAGCATTGGGCTGGACAGGAACACCGGGGAGCTGTTTTTT.

This clonotype has only a few counts. The V gene is TRBV29-1, the J gene TRBJ2-5, with 10 bases that match TRBD1. The CDR3 is made up of 12 amino acids. Per germline, CDR1 SQVTM and CDR2 ANQGSEA. Trimming removed 8 bases from V and 5 bases from J; junction bases left unmatched: 5. The CDR3 here is CSSRQGAETQYF. In DNA form, the CDR3 reads TGCAGCAGCCGACAGGGGGCGGAGACCCAGTACTTC. The complete variable domain, with remaining parts taken from reference TRBV29-1 and TRBJ2-5, reads SAVISQKPSRDICQRGTSLTIQCQVDSQVTMMFWYRQQPGQSLTLIATANQGSEATYESGFVIDKFPISRPNLTFSTLTVSNMSPEDSSIYLCSSRQGAETQYFGPGTRLLVL.

This clonotype was detected only a few times. This rearrangement joins TRBV4-3 to TRBJ1-6, with D possibly being TRBD1 (6 bases). V was pared by 4 bases and J by 7 bases, with 11 bases between. The CDR3 contains 14 residues. Germline V gene data show CDR1 as LGHNA and CDR2 as YSLEER. The CDR3 nucleotides read TGCGCCAGCAGCCCCAGGGGATCCAATTCACCCCTCCACTTT. Its translation is CASSPRGSNSPLHF.

V usage is TRBV4-1 and J usage is TRBJ1-2; D is ambiguous. The CDR3 length is 13 residues. V lost 0 bases and J 8 bases, leaving 10 bases between the germline ends. The V gene's germline CDR1 is MGHRA and CDR2 YSYEKL. The CDR3 is CASSQDDLEGYTF. CDR3 sequence (DNA): TGCGCCAGCAGCCAAGATGATCTCGAAGGCTACACCTTC.

This rearrangement joins TRBV7-2 to TRBJ2-5, with TRBD1 identical over 8 bases. Germline CDR1 and CDR2: SGHTA and FQGNSA. The CDR3 is made up of 15 amino acids. J lost 4 bases, V lost 0 bases, and 4 bases had no gene match. The CDR3 loop is CASSLAADRGETQYF. The CDR3 nucleotides are TGTGCCAGCAGCTTAGCGGCCGACAGGGGAGAGACCCAGTACTTC.

The chain carries TRBV20-1 and TRBJ1-2; TRBD1 matches 8 bases. With V trimmed by 1 base and J by 8 bases, 9 bases remained unmatched. This CDR3 spans 14 amino acids. The germline V gene encodes CDR1 DFQATT and CDR2 SNEGSKA (reference sequence). This CDR3 is CSARVARGQRGYTF. The CDR3 DNA follows: TGCAGTGCTAGAGTGGCCAGGGGGCAGAGGGGCTACACCTTC.

This clonotype has a handful of counts. In nucleotides, the CDR3 is TGCGCCAGCAGCTTGGGACAGGGGAAAACGCCCGGGGAGCTGTTTTTT. Translated, it gives CASSLGQGKTPGELFF. This chain joins TRBV5-1 and TRBJ2-2; TRBD1 aligns across 8 bases. Germline V gene data show CDR1 as SGHRS and CDR2 as YFSETQ. The trim removed 0 bases at V and 6 bases at J, leaving 7 bases unmatched. The CDR3 sequence is 16 residues long.

The rearrangement uses TRBV5-1 and TRBJ1-3; no definite D call. Germline assignment: CDR1 SGHRS and CDR2 YFSETQ. The CDR3 sequence is 19 residues long. V lost 0 bases, J lost 0 bases, and 19 bases lay in between. The CDR3 DNA reads as TGCGCCAGCAGCTTGGACCCTCTCACCACCCTGGGCTCTGGAAACACCATATATTTT. Its protein product is CASSLDPLTTLGSGNTIYF.

Of note for this clonotype: At one end, the junction sequence differs from germline, possibly due to a read error. The chain employs TRBV7-2 and TRBJ2-3; a possible D gene is TRBD2 (7 bases). Germline V gene data show CDR1 as SGHTA and CDR2 as FQGNSA. This CDR3 has 16 residues. This chain's CDR3 is CASSPRRGGGTDTQYF. The CDR3 DNA follows: TGTGCCAGCAGCCCCAGGCGGGGCGGGGGCACGGATACGCAGTATTTT. The full variable domain, in which reference TRBV7-2 and TRBJ2-3 provide the parts outside the CDR3, is GAGVSQSPSNKVTEKGKDVELRCDPISGHTALYWYRQSLGQGLEFLIYFQGNSAPDKSGLPSDRFSAERTGGSVSTLTIQRTQQEDSAVYLCASSPRRGGGTDTQYFGPGTRLTVL.

The chain couples TRBV18 to TRBJ2-3, with D maybe TRBD1 (6 bases). This CDR3 has 15 amino acids. Germline V gene data show CDR1 as KGHSH and CDR2 as LQKENI. Between the trimmed V and J ends, which lost 3 bases and 0 bases, there was a span of 10 bases. Written as DNA, the CDR3 is TGTGCCAGCTCACCTGTGACAGGTAGCACAGATACGCAGTATTTT. Its protein is CASSPVTGSTDTQYF.

The J gene is TRBJ2-2, the V gene TRBV6-6, with 7 positions matching TRBD2. Germline values: CDR1 MNHNY, CDR2 SVGAGI (reference sequence). This CDR3 has 16 residues. Trimming at V came to 4 bases and at J to 1 base, leaving 6 bases not matched to a gene. CDR3 region: CASSSTGLGNTGELFF. The DNA for the CDR3 is TGTGCCAGCAGTTCCACCGGACTAGGGAACACCGGGGAGCTGTTTTTT.

The chain combines TRBV12-3 or TRBV12-4 with TRBJ1-3; D gene ambiguous. The CDR3 is 12 residues long. V was pared by 5 bases and J by 2 bases, with 4 bases between. The CDR3: CASSRTGNTIYF. CDR3 nucleotides: TGTGCCAGCAGTAGAACTGGAAACACCATATATTTT.

This clonotype has a handful of counts. The gene calls are TRBV12-3 or TRBV12-4 and TRBJ1-5; D call uncertain. The CDR3 is made up of 13 amino acids. V dropped 1 base and J dropped 6 bases, with 7 bases sitting between them. CDR3 nucleotides: TGTGCCAGCAGTTTAGAGAGACTTCAGCCCCAGCATTTT. It translates to CASSLERLQPQHF.

This clonotype was seen a few times. This sequence joins TRBV30 and TRBJ2-5, with 8 bases lining up with TRBD1. Germline assignment: CDR1 GTSNPN and CDR2 SVGIG (reference sequence). The CDR3 length is 15 residues. The V segment lost 3 bases and the J segment 2 bases; nucleotides outside the gene matches: 8. CDR3 sequence reads: CAWSADRGPQETQYF. The CDR3 DNA reads as TGTGCCTGGAGCGCCGACAGGGGCCCTCAAGAGACCCAGTACTTC.

This clonotype was seen more than once but under ten times. The chain combines TRBV5-1 with TRBJ2-7, with 8 bases identical to TRBD2. The CDR3 consists of 14 residues. The V gene end was trimmed by 4 bases and the J gene end by 12 bases; junction bases not matched to a gene: 15. The germline V gene encodes CDR1 SGHRS and CDR2 YFSETQ. The chain's CDR3 is CASSPRTSSSGGYF. CDR3 bases: TGCGCCAGCAGCCCACGGACTAGCTCTTCCGGTGGGTACTTC.

This clonotype was seen just once. This chain connects TRBV5-6 to TRBJ2-7; 7 bases are shared with TRBD2. CDR3 length: 14 amino acids. After removal of 1 base from V and 2 bases from J, the junction contained 3 bases not matched to a gene. Germline V gene sequence: CDR1 SGHDT, CDR2 YYEEEE. The chain's CDR3 is CASSLSGVTYEQYF. The CDR3 nucleotides read TGTGCCAGCAGCTTGAGCGGGGTCACCTACGAGCAGTACTTC. The whole variable domain, remainder taken from reference TRBV5-6 and TRBJ2-7, is DAGVTQSPTHLIKTRGQQVTLRCSPKSGHDTVSWYQQALGQGPQFIFQYYEEEERQRGNFPDRFSGHQFPNYSSELNVNALLLGDSALYLCASSLSGVTYEQYFGPGTRLTVT.

In this sample, this clonotype turned up a few times. This chain uses TRBV30 with TRBJ2-3; TRBD2 matches 9 bases. The CDR3 spans 16 residues. V lost 1 base to trimming and J lost 1 base; unmatched junction nucleotides: 6. Germline CDR1 reads GTSNPN; CDR2 reads SVGIG (reference sequence). CDR3 sequence reads: CAWSGVAGARTDTQYF. As DNA, the CDR3 is TGTGCCTGGAGTGGAGTAGCGGGGGCCCGCACAGATACGCAGTATTTT.

This rearrangement joins TRBV3-1 to TRBJ2-5; 14 bases match TRBD2. V lost 4 bases and J lost 5; bases outside the gene matches: 9. Germline CDR1 is LGHDT and CDR2 is YNNKEL (reference sequence). The CDR3 contains 17 residues. The CDR3 reads CASSPGLAGGKSETQYF. CDR3 bases: TGTGCCAGCAGCCCTGGACTAGCGGGAGGCAAAAGCGAGACCCAGTACTTC.

A few counts support this clonotype. The CDR3 region is CASSSPTRQRYEPQHF. The CDR3 nucleotides read TGTGCCAGCAGCTCACCTACCCGACAGAGGTACGAGCCCCAGCATTTT. The chain uses TRBV2 and TRBJ1-5; possible D gene TRBD1, 5 bases. V was trimmed by 6 bases and J by 8 bases, leaving 23 bases between them. Germline CDR1 and CDR2: SNHLY and FYNNEI. The length of the CDR3 is 16 residues.

In its sample, this clonotype was seen a few times. The chain has TRBV12-3 or TRBV12-4 and TRBJ2-7; TRBD2 is a possible D gene (6 bases). The CDR3 is 16 amino acids. Trimming stripped 3 bases from V and 2 bases from J, with 17 bases between. CDR3 loop: CASSFRLSGGPYEQYF. CDR3 coding DNA: TGTGCCAGCAGTTTCAGGCTCTCCGGGGGTCCCTACGAGCAGTACTTC.

The chain joins TRBV12-5 to TRBJ1-2; 8 nucleotides match TRBD1. The CDR3 spans 13 residues. CDR1 is LGHNT and CDR2 is FRNRAP in the germline V gene. The junction had 6 bases not matched to a gene; V was cut back by 3 bases and J by 9 bases. The CDR3 is CASGLAGGASYTF. For the CDR3, the DNA is TGTGCTAGTGGTTTAGCAGGGGGCGCGAGCTACACCTTC. The full variable domain, completed using reference TRBV12-5 and TRBJ1-2, is DARVTQTPRHKVTEMGQEVTMRCQPILGHNTVFWYRQTMMQGLELLAYFRNRAPLDDSGMPKDRFSAEMPDATLATLKIQPSEPRDSAVYFCASGLAGGASYTFGSGTRLTVV.

The chain joins TRBV11-2 to TRBJ1-1; the D is unclear. V lost 4 bases, J lost 7 bases, and 16 bases lay in between. Germline CDR1 SGHAT, CDR2 FQNNGV. This CDR3 is built from 14 residues. CDR3 nucleotides: TGTGCCAGCAGCTCTTGGACTCTGAACGGTGAAGCTTTCTTT. Amino acids: CASSSWTLNGEAFF.

The chain joins TRBV6-1 to TRBJ1-1; tentative D call: TRBD1 (5 bases). This CDR3 is 17 amino acids long. Between the trimmed V and J ends, which lost 7 bases and 1 base, there was a span of 22 bases. Germline lookup yields CDR1 MNHNS and CDR2 SASEGT. The chain's CDR3 is CASIEKSRVEGNTEAFF. CDR3 DNA sequence: TGTGCCAGCATCGAGAAAAGCAGGGTGGAAGGGAACACTGAAGCTTTCTTT.

This clonotype was seen more than once but under ten times. The chain joins TRBV7-9 to TRBJ2-2; 7 nucleotides agree with TRBD1. The CDR3 consists of 16 residues. Trimming removed 6 bases from V and 2 bases from J; junction bases left unmatched: 9. The germline V gene encodes CDR1 SEHNR and CDR2 FQNEAQ (reference sequence). The CDR3 coding sequence is TGTGCCAGCAGTACCCGGAGACAGGGAAACACCGGGGAGCTGTTTTTT. Protein: CASSTRRQGNTGELFF.

V usage is TRBV11-3 and J usage is TRBJ2-2, with unresolved D. The V gene's germline CDR1 is SGHNT and CDR2 YENEEA. V lost 5 bases and J lost 16, with 20 bases in between. CDR3 length equals 13 residues. CDR3 region: CASSTNRHAGPFF. The CDR3 DNA follows: TGTGCCAGCAGCACCAATCGACATGCCGGACCGTTTTTT.

The chain recombines TRBV7-9 with TRBJ1-2; the D gene is possibly TRBD1 (6 bases). This CDR3 is built from 13 residues. The V gene lost 6 bases and the J gene lost 6 bases, with 14 bases spanning the gap. Looked up from germline, CDR1 is SEHNR and CDR2 is FQNEAQ (reference sequence). The CDR3 DNA follows: TGTGCCAGCAGGGATGCAGGGGTTGATGGCTACACCTTC. This encodes CASRDAGVDGYTF.